The 8 T cell receptor beta chains in this list originate from one sample, sequenced in a study of shared T cell receptors in the human thymus. Produced via immunoSEQ multiplex PCR; TCRdb's table is partial and in-frame only. The sample yields around 340,000 clones, around 95% seen once. The sample consisted of thymocytes. Receptors were obtained from a human donor.

The J gene is TRBJ2-2, the V gene TRBV4-2; D is uncertain. V was pared by 0 bases and J by 3 bases, with 14 bases between. Looked up from germline, CDR1 is LGHNA and CDR2 is YNFKEQ. The CDR3 contains 17 residues. CDR3: CASSQDGSGPDTGELFF. The CDR3 nucleotides read TGTGCCAGCAGCCAAGATGGCAGTGGTCCGGACACCGGGGAGCTGTTTTTT.

This clone has a handful of counts. The gene calls are TRBV21-1 and TRBJ1-2. TRBV21-1 is a pseudogene locus. The length of the CDR3 is 16 residues. CDR3 coding DNA: TGTGCCAGCAGCAAAGCTGACGCCGGGGCTAACTATGGCTACACCTTC. Protein sequence: CASSKADAGANYGYTF.

The rearrangement links TRBV2 to TRBJ2-4; D is perhaps TRBD2 (6 bases). The CDR3 sequence is 17 residues long. Germline values: CDR1 SNHLY, CDR2 FYNNEI. Trimming pared 10 bases from V and 1 base from J, leaving 23 bases between. In DNA, the CDR3 is TGTGCCACCCTAATCGGTCCTGGCGGGGTGGCCAAAAACATTCAGTACTTC. This translates into CATLIGPGGVAKNIQYF.

This chain uses TRBV11-2 with TRBJ2-7; D is unresolved. Germline CDR1 reads SGHAT; CDR2 reads FQNNGV. Trimming left V 7 bases short and J 2 bases short, with 9 bases between. The CDR3 contains 12 residues. The CDR3 protein is CASNRGAYEQYF. The CDR3 DNA sequence: TGTGCCAGCAACCGAGGAGCCTACGAGCAGTACTTC.

The chain carries TRBV15 and TRBJ2-5; a weak D match, TRBD2 (5 bases). Trimming shortened V by 3 bases and J by 1 base, and 6 bases separated the two germline ends. This CDR3 comprises 13 residues. CDR1 is LNHNV, CDR2 YYDKDF, per germline (reference sequence). Here the CDR3 DNA reads TGTGCCACCAGCAGGGACTTCCAAGAGACCCAGTACTTC. Translating gives CATSRDFQETQYF.

The chain employs TRBV15 and TRBJ1-1, with 10 nucleotides matching TRBD1. In germline, CDR1 is LNHNV, CDR2 YYDKDF (reference sequence). The V gene end was trimmed by 3 bases and the J gene end by 3 bases; junction bases not matched to a gene: 1. This CDR3 comprises 14 residues. CDR3 DNA: TGTGCCACCAGCAGGGACAGGGGGGACACTGAAGCTTTCTTT. Translating gives CATSRDRGDTEAFF.

This chain joins TRBV5-4 and TRBJ2-3; 7 nucleotides align to TRBD1. The germline gives CDR1 SGHNT, CDR2 YYREEE (reference sequence). Trimming took 2 bases from V and 1 from J; bases not matched to a gene: 4. The CDR3 covers 15 residues. This chain's CDR3 is CASSFRGKGTDTQYF. For the CDR3, the DNA is TGTGCCAGCAGCTTCAGGGGGAAAGGCACAGATACGCAGTATTTT.

This chain joins TRBV19 and TRBJ1-2, with 7 bases matching TRBD1. This CDR3 contains 15 residues. Germline trimming cut 6 bases from V and 4 bases from J; bases unmatched to any gene: 11. Per germline, CDR1 LNHDA and CDR2 SQIVND (reference sequence). The chain's CDR3 is CASRLRGGDGYGYTF. CDR3 DNA: TGTGCCAGTAGACTCAGGGGGGGCGATGGCTATGGCTACACCTTC.